This section outlines one T cell receptor (beta chain) sequence together with its context. The antigen is not known. This sample was included in a study of T cells expressing NK-cell markers. Looking at the study overall: From sorted CD3+CD56+NKG2C+, CD3+CD56+NKG2C- and CD3+CD56-NKG2C+ T cells came the TCR beta repertoires. There were seven HCMV-seropositive donors and one seronegative donor among the eight sequenced. Study conclusions and caveats: Several donors showed dominant NKG2C+ clonotypes comprising about 1.0-7.0% of their CD8+ T cells. Whether expanded NKG2C+ T cell clones were HCMV specific stayed uncertain.

TCRdb reprocessed the 5' RACE reads and keeps a single row for each CDR3 protein, giving no DNA. In total, the table holds about 260,000 distinct CDR3 sequences. This CDR3 contains 14 residues. Sequences were obtained from blood T cells: a sorted CD56 or NKG2C T cell subset, CD4+ or CD8+ T cells, or bulk PBMC T cells (not recorded which). The chain has TRBV12-3 or TRBV12-4 and TRBJ2-1; TCRdb returns TRBD1, unconfirmable since there is no DNA. The origin of this receptor is a woman between 18 and 75 years old in good health. CDR3 region: CASSLGGGRNEQFF.